These 32 T cell receptor beta chains share one sample of origin, sequenced in a study of a mutant IDH1 vaccine in newly diagnosed glioma (dated by TCRdb to about 2021). The protocol used for the library was the immunoSEQ multiplex PCR assay. TCRdb stores this immuneACCESS table with in-frame sequences only. Part of the clones is absent; in the studies checked, under half of the shortfall reflects unresolved V genes, and no reason is known for the rest. This sample gives 12,000 or so clones in total; around 87% of them show up just once. 5% to 6.5% of the sample rests with the top ten. In light of the paper, this sample's time point label describes: week 5, during vaccination. Every vaccine dose consisted of 300 ug of a 20-mer mutant IDH1 peptide in Montanide, administered subcutaneously together with topical imiquimod. These receptors' antigens are unknown. The source material was PBMCs, sampled from a glioma patient whose treatment included an IDH1 peptide vaccine. Every receptor here comes from a middle-aged woman with glioma. Some clones in this sample may be carry-over from other donors' samples.

The chain's CDR3 is CASSPTAGGPANEQFF. The CDR3 region has the DNA TGTGCCAGCAGCCCCACTGCGGGAGGGCCGGCCAATGAGCAGTTCTTC. This chain joins TRBV11-2 and TRBJ2-1; 9 nucleotides match TRBD2. With 5 bases clipped from V and 6 bases from J, the junction kept 11 bases outside the gene matches. Germline CDR1 and CDR2: SGHAT and FQNNGV. This CDR3 comprises 16 residues.

This clone has a single count. The rearrangement links TRBV4-1 to TRBJ1-1, with 8 nucleotides matching TRBD1. This CDR3 has 15 residues. V trimming: 3 bases; J trimming: 5 bases; junction bases outside the gene matches: 8. Per the germline V gene, CDR1 is MGHRA and CDR2 is YSYEKL. CDR3 sequence: CASSQGQGARTEAFF. CDR3 sequence (DNA): TGCGCCAGCAGCCAGGGGCAGGGGGCGAGGACTGAAGCTTTCTTT.

This clone was recorded a few times. The J gene is TRBJ1-4, the V gene TRBV11-2; weak D call: TRBD1 (5 bases). The CDR3 totals 16 residues. Trimming removed 0 bases at V and 7 bases at J, with 15 bases between. The germline V gene encodes CDR1 SGHAT and CDR2 FQNNGV. CDR3 nucleotide sequence: TGTGCCAGCAGCTTAGATCTTGACCCGGGGGGTGAAAAACTGTTTTTT. Amino acids: CASSLDLDPGGEKLFF.

J is TRBJ2-1 and V is TRBV4-1; 9 bases map to TRBD2. CDR1 and CDR2 (germline): MGHRA, YSYEKL. The CDR3 contains 16 residues. The V gene end was trimmed by 1 base and the J gene end by 4 bases; junction bases not matched to a gene: 5. CDR3 DNA: TGCGCCAGCAGCCAAGTCCTAGCGGGGAAATACAATGAGCAGTTCTTC. Translated: CASSQVLAGKYNEQFF.

This chain links TRBV19 with TRBJ1-2; TRBD1 matches at 8 bases. Germline assignment: CDR1 LNHDA and CDR2 SQIVND (reference sequence). The CDR3 has 15 residues. V trimming: 4 bases; J trimming: 2 bases; junction bases outside the gene matches: 6. The CDR3 protein is CASSTRDRQNYGYTF. CDR3 sequence (DNA): TGTGCCAGTAGTACCCGGGACAGGCAAAACTATGGCTACACCTTC.

The V and J genes are TRBV7-8 and TRBJ1-1; D unresolved. The CDR3 runs 14 residues. The V gene lost 0 bases and the J gene lost 4 bases, with 9 bases spanning the gap. In germline, CDR1 is SGHVS, CDR2 FQNEAQ. The CDR3 here is CASSLAVGATEAFF. The DNA of the CDR3 is TGTGCCAGCAGCTTAGCGGTAGGAGCCACTGAAGCTTTCTTT.

This chain joins TRBV2 and TRBJ1-5, with D unresolved. The CDR3 spans 12 residues. Trimming shortened V by 4 bases and J by 5 bases, and 6 bases separated the two germline ends. Germline V gene sequence: CDR1 SNHLY, CDR2 FYNNEI. Here the CDR3 DNA reads TGTGCCAGCAGTGGTGGCGATCAGCCCCAGCATTTT. It is translated as CASSGGDQPQHF.

The chain links TRBV10-2 to TRBJ1-5; D is possibly TRBD1 (5 bases). Trimming cost V 2 bases and J 5 bases, with 19 bases left between them. Germline V lookup: CDR1 WSHSY, CDR2 SAAADI. This CDR3 contains 17 residues. CDR3 protein: CASSESYTGSFDQPQHF. Written as DNA, the CDR3 is TGCGCCAGCAGTGAGAGTTATACAGGTAGTTTCGATCAGCCCCAGCATTTT.

The rearrangement links TRBV5-6 to TRBJ2-6; D remains unclear. Germline CDR1 and CDR2: SGHDT and YYEEEE. Trimming shortened V by 0 bases and J by 4 bases, and 2 bases separated the two germline ends. This CDR3 spans 13 amino acids. This CDR3 reads CASSLAGANVLTF. CDR3 DNA: TGTGCCAGCAGCTTGGCCGGGGCCAACGTCCTGACTTTC. The complete variable domain, with remaining parts taken from reference TRBV5-6 and TRBJ2-6, reads DAGVTQSPTHLIKTRGQQVTLRCSPKSGHDTVSWYQQALGQGPQFIFQYYEEEERQRGNFPDRFSGHQFPNYSSELNVNALLLGDSALYLCASSLAGANVLTFGAGSRLTVL.

This chain uses TRBV7-2 with TRBJ2-7, with 8 positions matching TRBD1. This CDR3 contains 13 residues. Germline V gene sequence: CDR1 SGHTA, CDR2 FQGNSA. The trim removed 5 bases at V and 3 bases at J, leaving 3 bases unmatched. Here the CDR3 reads CASSNTGGYEQYF. In DNA, the CDR3 is TGTGCCAGCAGCAATACAGGGGGCTACGAGCAGTACTTC.

The chain is built from TRBV18 and TRBJ2-5; D not resolved. Trimming left V 2 bases short and J 0 bases short, with 4 bases between. The germline V gene has CDR1 KGHSH and CDR2 LQKENI. The CDR3 has 13 amino acids. The CDR3 DNA is TGTGCCAGCTCACCATATAACCAAGAGACCCAGTACTTC. This translates into CASSPYNQETQYF.

The chain uses TRBV28 and TRBJ2-7; 10 nucleotides agree with TRBD1. The CDR3 sequence is 15 residues long. CDR1 and CDR2 (germline): MDHEN, SYDVKM. The J segment lost 1 base and the V segment lost 5 bases, leaving 5 bases of the junction unmatched. In DNA form, the CDR3 reads TGTGCCAGCAGTCTCGGGACAGGGGAATCCTACGAGCAGTACTTC. This gives the protein CASSLGTGESYEQYF.

The chain carries TRBV7-9 and TRBJ2-7; 8 bases agree with TRBD1. The CDR3 is 17 residues long. Germline loops: CDR1 SEHNR, CDR2 FQNEAQ (reference sequence). V dropped 1 base and J dropped 4; count of bases not matched to a gene: 12. The CDR3: CASSLEVLGQGNYEQYF. In DNA, the CDR3 is TGTGCCAGCAGCTTAGAAGTCCTCGGACAGGGAAATTACGAGCAGTACTTC.

CDR3: CATSNHRGWTEAFF. The CDR3 coding sequence is TGTGCCACCAGCAACCACAGGGGGTGGACTGAAGCTTTCTTT. The rearrangement links TRBV15 to TRBJ1-1; the match to TRBD1 covers 8 bases. Germline V CDR1 and CDR2: LNHNV, YYDKDF (reference sequence). Trimming at V came to 4 bases and at J to 5 bases, leaving 6 bases not matched to a gene. The CDR3 length is 14 residues. Supplemented by reference TRBV15 and TRBJ1-1, the full variable domain reads DAMVIQNPRYQVTQFGKPVTLSCSQTLNHNVMYWYQQKSSQAPKLLFHYYDKDFNNEADTPDNFQSRRPNTSFCFLDIRSPGLGDTAMYLCATSNHRGWTEAFFGQGTRLTVV.

V gene TRBV2 combines with J gene TRBJ1-4, with a possible D match to TRBD1 (5 bases). The CDR3 spans 13 residues. V was clipped by 9 bases and J by 5 bases, with 13 bases between them. Germline CDR1 and CDR2: SNHLY and FYNNEI. For the CDR3, the DNA is TGTGCCAGTTCGGGACTGCTGAATGAAAAACTGTTTTTT. This gives the protein CASSGLLNEKLFF.

The rearrangement uses TRBV27 and TRBJ2-7; 7 bases align to TRBD1. Germline lookup yields CDR1 MNHEY and CDR2 SMNVEV (reference sequence). The CDR3 is 15 amino acids. After removal of 8 bases from V and 5 bases from J, the junction contained 15 bases not matched to a gene. The CDR3 protein is CASSLSTGAAHEQYF. The CDR3 DNA follows: TGTGCCAGCTCTTTATCCACAGGGGCAGCCCACGAGCAGTACTTC.

This clone was observed a handful of times. The chain couples TRBV27 to TRBJ1-5, with 7 bases matching TRBD1. From germline, CDR1 is MNHEY and CDR2 SMNVEV (reference sequence). The CDR3 is 15 residues long. V dropped 0 bases and J dropped 15; count of bases not matched to a gene: 14. The CDR3 nucleotides are TGTGCCAGCAGTTTATCAGGGGACAGTACTACTTCCCTGCATTTT. It encodes CASSLSGDSTTSLHF.

The chain uses TRBV5-1 and TRBJ2-3; TRBD1 aligns across 8 bases. Trimming cost V 4 bases and J 0 bases; bases outside gene matches: 4. The CDR3 runs to 15 residues. The V gene's germline CDR1 is SGHRS and CDR2 YFSETQ. The CDR3 protein is CASSPRTGSTDTQYF. CDR3 bases: TGCGCCAGCAGCCCTAGGACAGGGAGCACAGATACGCAGTATTTT.

This clone was observed once. J is TRBJ2-7 and V is TRBV11-2, with 13 bases lining up with TRBD2. This CDR3 has 16 residues. V dropped 4 bases and J dropped 5; count of bases not matched to a gene: 8. Germline lookup yields CDR1 SGHAT and CDR2 FQNNGV. CDR3 in amino acids: CASSSGLAGVFNEQYF. As DNA, the CDR3 is TGTGCCAGCAGCTCCGGACTAGCGGGAGTGTTCAACGAGCAGTACTTC.

This clone showed up just a few times. The V call is TRBV7-9, the J call TRBJ2-4; the D is unclear. V was trimmed by 5 bases and J by 1 base, leaving 9 bases between them. Looked up from germline, CDR1 is SEHNR and CDR2 is FQNEAQ (reference sequence). The length of the CDR3 is 14 residues. This CDR3 reads CASSRSDAKNIQYF. The CDR3, as DNA: TGTGCCAGCAGCCGAAGTGATGCCAAAAACATTCAGTACTTC. The variable domain in full, with the rest retrieved from reference TRBV7-9 and TRBJ2-4, is DTGVSQNPRHKITKRGQNVTFRCDPISEHNRLYWYRQTLGQGPEFLTYFQNEAQLEKSRLLSDRFSAERPKGSFSTLEIQRTEQGDSAMYLCASSRSDAKNIQYFGAGTRLSVL.

The V call is TRBV9, the J call TRBJ2-2, with 11 bases identical to TRBD2. The length of the CDR3 is 20 residues. The germline gives CDR1 SGDLS, CDR2 YYNGEE. J lost 4 bases, V lost 0 bases, and 14 bases had no gene match. CDR3 protein: CASSVGVAGGPQIGTGELFF. CDR3 bases: TGTGCCAGCAGCGTAGGGGTAGCGGGAGGGCCTCAAATCGGCACCGGGGAGCTGTTTTTT.

This clone was counted only a few times. The chain links TRBV29-1 to TRBJ1-1; possible D gene TRBD1, 5 bases. CDR1 and CDR2 (germline): SQVTM, ANQGSEA. This CDR3 is 12 amino acids long. V was shortened by 5 bases and J by 10 bases, with 17 bases between the two germline ends. CDR3 in amino acids: CSVREGSDIAFF. The CDR3 bases are TGCAGCGTTAGAGAGGGGAGTGACATAGCTTTCTTT.

The genes are TRBV9 and TRBJ2-1; 7 positions match TRBD2. Germline V gene data show CDR1 as SGDLS and CDR2 as YYNGEE. The V segment lost 1 base and the J segment 0 bases; nucleotides outside the gene matches: 4. The CDR3 has 16 amino acids. CDR3 in DNA: TGTGCCAGCAGCGTAATGGGGGGGAGCTCCTACAATGAGCAGTTCTTC. Amino acid sequence: CASSVMGGSSYNEQFF.

This clone was seen a handful of times. The chain combines TRBV5-1 with TRBJ1-1; D gene uncertain. Germline lookup yields CDR1 SGHRS and CDR2 YFSETQ. Trimming took 7 bases from V and 4 from J, leaving 17 bases between them. CDR3 length: 14 amino acids. This CDR3 is CASRRVGRITEAFF. The CDR3 nucleotides read TGCGCCAGCCGGAGGGTGGGAAGGATCACTGAAGCTTTCTTT.

This chain joins TRBV19 and TRBJ1-6; weak D call: TRBD1 (6 bases). Germline CDR1 and CDR2: LNHDA and SQIVND (reference sequence). CDR3 length equals 15 residues. Between the trimmed V and J ends, which lost 7 bases and 2 bases, there was a span of 12 bases. CDR3 in amino acids: CASIQDSAYNSPLHF. The CDR3 nucleotides read TGTGCCAGTATTCAGGACAGCGCCTATAATTCACCCCTCCACTTT.

V and J are TRBV28 and TRBJ1-4; TRBD1 matches at 7 bases. From germline, CDR1 is MDHEN and CDR2 SYDVKM. V shed 3 bases, J shed 8 bases, and the junction held 9 bases outside the gene matches. This CDR3 contains 15 residues. The CDR3 here is CASSFKEQGLEKLFF. CDR3 bases: TGTGCCAGCAGTTTTAAGGAACAGGGGTTGGAAAAACTGTTTTTT.

V is TRBV2 and J is TRBJ1-1; no firm D call. This CDR3 has 16 amino acids. The V and J ends lost 6 bases and 0 bases respectively, with 17 bases between them. Germline CDR1 reads SNHLY; CDR2 reads FYNNEI. The CDR3 nucleotides read TGTGCCAGCAGCCCCCCGAGACAAATTATGAACACTGAAGCTTTCTTT. It is translated as CASSPPRQIMNTEAFF.

This chain joins TRBV30 and TRBJ1-5; D may be TRBD1 (5 bases). The germline V gene encodes CDR1 GTSNPN and CDR2 SVGIG (reference sequence). The CDR3 has 13 amino acids. V was shortened by 1 base and J by 9 bases, with 13 bases between the two germline ends. CDR3 bases: TGTGCCTGGAGTGACCAGGGAGAACGGCCCCAGCATTTT. Translated: CAWSDQGERPQHF.

The chain uses TRBV11-2 and TRBJ2-2, with D perhaps TRBD2 (5 bases). The CDR3 is 15 residues long. The germline V and J ends were trimmed by 1 base and 5 bases, with 11 bases remaining between them. Germline V gene sequence: CDR1 SGHAT, CDR2 FQNNGV. The CDR3 DNA reads as TGTGCCAGCAGCTTAGTTCGGGGTCGGACCGGGGAGCTGTTTTTT. It translates to CASSLVRGRTGELFF.

V gene TRBV19 combines with J gene TRBJ1-1; D gene ambiguous. Germline V gene data show CDR1 as LNHDA and CDR2 as SQIVND (reference sequence). The CDR3 totals 13 residues. V lost 1 base to trimming and J lost 3 bases, with 6 bases between them. CDR3: CASSIVSDTEAFF. In DNA, the CDR3 is TGTGCCAGTAGTATAGTGAGTGACACTGAAGCTTTCTTT.

The chain couples TRBV7-8 to TRBJ2-1; a weak D match, TRBD2 (5 bases). The CDR3 length is 15 residues. Trimming left V 6 bases short and J 3 bases short, with 15 bases between. Germline values: CDR1 SGHVS, CDR2 FQNEAQ. The DNA of the CDR3 is TGTGCCAGCAGTAACCTCGGGGAGTTCTACAATGAGCAGTTCTTC. Its translation: CASSNLGEFYNEQFF.

The rearrangement joins TRBV2 to TRBJ1-5; no firm D call. CDR1 and CDR2 (germline): SNHLY, FYNNEI. The germline V and J ends were trimmed by 8 bases and 3 bases, with 26 bases remaining between them. The length of the CDR3 is 18 residues. The CDR3 is CASLSDGSTGLTNQPQHF. The CDR3 DNA is TGTGCCAGCCTTAGCGACGGATCAACGGGTCTTACCAATCAGCCCCAGCATTTT.